This T cell receptor (beta chain) emerged from a study of CD8+CD57+ T cells in acquired aplastic anemia. General study points: It was found that twenty-nine CD8+ CDR3 sequences were shared between patients and controls.

In the case of this clonotype: What it binds is not known.

TCR beta VDJ and CDR3 profiles were obtained from a genomic DNA template. TCRdb re-analysed the reads in MiXCR, keeping a single row per CDR3 protein. The sample includes some 160,000 distinct CDR3 sequences, about 45% of them seen just once. The V segment lost 10 bases and the J segment 4 bases; nucleotides outside the gene matches: 3. Germline values: CDR1 LNHNV, CDR2 YYDKDF (reference sequence). The CDR3 is 11 residues long. The sequenced patients had an expansion of CD8+CD57+ cells seen by flow cytometry. All patients had severe acquired aplastic anemia. Sampling of blood occurred while the patients had still received no therapy.

The chain has TRBV15 and TRBJ1-2; 7 nucleotides match TRBD1. The specimen sequenced was sorted CD4+, CD8+, or CD8+CD57+ T cells (not recorded which) from PBMCs. The sequence came from a human donor with aplastic anemia. Here the CDR3 reads CASRQGYGYTF. In DNA form, the CDR3 reads TGTGCCAGCCGACAGGGCTATGGCTACACCTTC.